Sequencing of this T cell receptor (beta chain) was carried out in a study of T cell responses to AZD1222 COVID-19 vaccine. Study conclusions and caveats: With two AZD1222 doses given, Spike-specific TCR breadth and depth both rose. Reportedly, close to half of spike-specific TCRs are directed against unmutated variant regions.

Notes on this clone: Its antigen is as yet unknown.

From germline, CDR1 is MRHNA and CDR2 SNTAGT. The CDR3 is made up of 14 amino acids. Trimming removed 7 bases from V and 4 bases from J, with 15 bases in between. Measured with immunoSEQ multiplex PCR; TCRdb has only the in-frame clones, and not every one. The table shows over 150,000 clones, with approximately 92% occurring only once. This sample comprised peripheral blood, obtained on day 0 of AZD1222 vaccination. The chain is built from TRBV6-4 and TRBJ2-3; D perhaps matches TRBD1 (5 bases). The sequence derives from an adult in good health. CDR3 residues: CASTPDKSPDTQYF. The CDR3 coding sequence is TGTGCCAGCACGCCGGACAAGAGTCCAGATACGCAGTATTTT.